Listed below are T cell receptor beta chains from one sample, sequenced in a study of T cells in Graves' hyperthyroidism and ophthalmopathy. TCRdb ran MiXCR on the multiplex PCR reads and lists one entry per CDR3 protein. The sample has approximately 640,000 distinct CDR3 sequences, 15% to 20% seen once. Sequenced input: blood. The receptors stem from a man aged 50-60 years with Graves' hyperthyroidism. CDR3s include the opening cysteine and the closing phenylalanine or tryptophan. Each record gives: V gene, J gene, clone size, CDR3 length, D gene, CDR3 DNA, CDR3 protein. The D gene is left open where the match is weak. The size field is filled for only some rows; it gives once, few, many or a size class.

>TRBV7-2|TRBJ1-5|many|15|TRBD1
TGTGCCAGCACCCAAGTAGGGGGCCGCAATCAGCCCCAGCATTTT
CASTQVGGRNQPQHF
>TRBV7-2|TRBJ2-5|many|17|TRBD2
TGTGCCAGCAGCCCAGGACTAGCGCATACCTACCAAGAGACCCAGTACTTC
CASSPGLAHTYQETQYF
>TRBV20-1|TRBJ1-5|many|15|NA
TGCAGTGCTAGAATAGACAGGACATTCAATCAGCCCCAGCATTTT
CSARIDRTFNQPQHF
>TRBV6-2/TRBV6-3|TRBJ2-1|few|19|NA
TGTGCCAGCAGTGACCATCCAGGCGGTTGGAAGAGCTCCTACAATGAGCAGTTCTTC
CASSDHPGGWKSSYNEQFF
>TRBV25-1|TRBJ2-3|few|15|NA
TGTGCCAGCAGTGACACAGGACTAAACACAGATACGCAGTATTTT
CASSDTGLNTDTQYF
>TRBV27|TRBJ2-7|NA|13|TRBD2
TGTGCCAGCAAAAATAGCGGGGATATCGAGCAGTACTTC
CASKNSGDIEQYF
>TRBV11-2|TRBJ1-1|many|14|TRBD1
TGTGCCAGCAGACGGGACAGGGCCATACCTGAAGCTTTCTTT
CASRRDRAIPEAFF
>TRBV5-1|TRBJ1-1|few|16|NA
TGCGCCAGCAGCTTGGCCTCCGGGGCCAGGAAAACTGAAGCTTTCTTT
CASSLASGARKTEAFF
>TRBV2|TRBJ2-7|many|13|NA
TGTGCCAGCAGTGAAGCGGGTTGGGACGAGCAGTACTTC
CASSEAGWDEQYF
>TRBV7-2|TRBJ1-1|many|16|TRBD1
TGTGCCAGCAGCTCACACAGGGGGATCACGAACACTGAAGCTTTCTTT
CASSSHRGITNTEAFF
>TRBV7-9|TRBJ2-5|NA|15|TRBD1
TGTGCCAGCAGCGGTGGACAGGGTTGGCAAGAGACCCAGTACTTC
CASSGGQGWQETQYF
>TRBV30|TRBJ1-1|many|13|NA
TGTGCCTGCCGACGGGGGATGAACACTGAAGCTTTCTTT
CACRRGMNTEAFF
>TRBV20-1|TRBJ1-1|few|15|NA
TGCAGTGCTAGAGATTTCAAGGGACTGTACACTGAAGCTTTCTTT
CSARDFKGLYTEAFF
>TRBV27|TRBJ1-4|NA|15|NA
TGTGCCAGCAGCCACGGGGGGCGAACTAATGAAAAACTGTTTTTT
CASSHGGRTNEKLFF
>TRBV27|TRBJ1-2|many|12|NA
TGTGCCAGCAGCCCGGGACCCCATGGCTACACCTTC
CASSPGPHGYTF
>TRBV7-9|TRBJ2-3|many|15|NA
TGTGCCAGCACCCCCCCGGGACGGGTCACAGATACGCAGTATTTT
CASTPPGRVTDTQYF
>TRBV5-4|TRBJ2-3|NA|16|TRBD2
TGTGCCAGCAGCTTGACGCTAGCGGTAGGCACAGATACGCAGTATTTT
CASSLTLAVGTDTQYF
>TRBV20-1|TRBJ1-5|NA|13|NA
TGCAGTGCTAGAGAAACTGAGTATCAGCCCCAGCATTTT
CSARETEYQPQHF
>TRBV9|TRBJ2-1|few|15|TRBD2
TGTGCCAGCAGCGTTCTCTCGGGGGGTAGGGATGAGCAGTTCTTC
CASSVLSGGRDEQFF
>TRBV7-2|TRBJ2-1|NA|16|NA
TGTGCCAGCAGGTTTAGAACAGGGTCACCCTACAATGAGCAGTTCTTC
CASRFRTGSPYNEQFF
>TRBV20-1|TRBJ2-1|NA|15|NA
TGCAGTGCCACATACTTGACAAATTCCTACAATGAGCAGTTCTTC
CSATYLTNSYNEQFF
>TRBV9|TRBJ1-4|NA|14|NA
TGTGCCAACAGCGCAGGGGAGGAACATGAAAAACTGTTTTTT
CANSAGEEHEKLFF
>TRBV12-3/TRBV12-4|TRBJ2-2|NA|18|NA
TGTGCCAGCAGTTTAGGGTGGGGGAGAGAGTTTAACACCGGGGAGCTGTTTTTT
CASSLGWGREFNTGELFF
>TRBV5-1|TRBJ2-1|few|14|TRBD2
TGCGCCAGCAGACTAGCGGGAGGGCCTGATGAGCAGTTCTTC
CASRLAGGPDEQFF
>TRBV19|TRBJ1-5|many|15|NA
TGTGCCAGCGAAGAACAGGGCCTTAGCAATCAGCCCCAGCATTTT
CASEEQGLSNQPQHF
>TRBV30|TRBJ1-1|few|14|TRBD1
TGTGCCTGGGGGACAGGAGGTTTGAACACTGAAGCTTTCTTT
CAWGTGGLNTEAFF
>TRBV10-3|TRBJ1-1|once|11|NA
TGTGCCACGCAGGGAACCACTGAAGCTTTCTTT
CATQGTTEAFF
>TRBV6-5|TRBJ2-1|many|14|NA
TGTGCCAGCAGTTACTCGGATGGGGCAAGCGAGCAGTTCTTC
CASSYSDGASEQFF
>TRBV7-2|TRBJ1-5|few|13|NA
TGTGCCAGCAGCTTCTCCGAATCCCAGCCCCAGCATTTT
CASSFSESQPQHF
>TRBV28|TRBJ2-1|many|15|TRBD1
TGTGCCAGCAGTTCCCCGGGACAGCCTTACAATGAGCAGTTCTTC
CASSSPGQPYNEQFF
>TRBV12-5|TRBJ1-1|many|15|TRBD1
TGTGCTAGTGGTACCTGGACAGGGATGAACACTGAAGCTTTCTTT
CASGTWTGMNTEAFF
>TRBV11-2|TRBJ2-1|many|14|NA
TGTGCCAGCAGCTTAGCAAGGACAGAGAATGAGCAGTTCTTC
CASSLARTENEQFF
>TRBV4-3|TRBJ1-6|NA|14|NA
TGCGCCAGCAGCCAAGGTGGGGACAATTCACCCCTCCACTTT
CASSQGGDNSPLHF
>TRBV6-9|TRBJ2-1|NA|20|TRBD2
TGTGCCAGCAGTTCCAGCCAGCCTATAGCGGGAGGGCCCTCCTACAATGAGCAGTTCTTC
CASSSSQPIAGGPSYNEQFF
>TRBV10-3|TRBJ2-7|NA|17|NA
TGTGCCATCAGTGTCGGCAATCCCGGGACACAATCCTACGAGCAGTACTTC
CAISVGNPGTQSYEQYF
>TRBV7-3|TRBJ2-1|NA|15|TRBD1
TGTGCCAGCAGCTTAACGGGACAGGGGCGTGATGAGCAGTTCTTC
CASSLTGQGRDEQFF
>TRBV20-1|TRBJ2-7|few|13|NA
TGCAGTGCTAGAGAGAGGAGTAGCTACGAGCAGTACTTC
CSARERSSYEQYF
>TRBV6-1|TRBJ2-1|many|18|TRBD2
TGTGCCAGCAGGTCTGCCCCGGGACTAGCGGGAGGGTACAATGAGCAGTTCTTC
CASRSAPGLAGGYNEQFF
>TRBV30|TRBJ1-5|NA|13|NA
TGTGCCTGGAGGGGACGGGACATGCAGCCCCAGCATTTT
CAWRGRDMQPQHF
>TRBV11-2|TRBJ1-2|many|14|TRBD1
TGTGCCAGCAGCTCCTCCGGGACAGGGGTTGGCTACACCTTC
CASSSSGTGVGYTF
>TRBV28|TRBJ2-7|many|12|NA
TGTGCCAGCAGTTTCTCTGGGTTCGAGCAGTACTTC
CASSFSGFEQYF
>TRBV19|TRBJ2-3|few|15|NA
TGTGCCAGTAGTCCCGGGGTAGCGCAGTCGGGTACGCAGTATTTT
CASSPGVAQSGTQYF
>TRBV30|TRBJ1-2|many|13|NA
TGTGCCTGGAATGTACCGGGAAGGGTTGACTACACCTTC
CAWNVPGRVDYTF
>TRBV7-3|TRBJ2-2|few|16|TRBD2
TGTGCCAGCAGCCGGGGGGTAGCGGGAGTCACCGGGGAGCTGTTTTTT
CASSRGVAGVTGELFF
>TRBV19|TRBJ2-5|few|10|NA
TGTGCCACAGGGGCAGAGACCCAGTACTTC
CATGAETQYF
>TRBV10-3|TRBJ1-1|many|15|TRBD1
TGTGCCATCAGTGAAGACAGGGATGTGAACACTGAAGCTTTCTTT
CAISEDRDVNTEAFF
>TRBV6-6|TRBJ1-4|NA|18|NA
TGTGCCAGCAGTTACTCGACCAGGGGCGGTGTTTTTTCGGAAAAACTGTTTTTT
CASSYSTRGGVFSEKLFF
>TRBV7-9|TRBJ2-7|few|18|TRBD2
TGTGCCAGCAGCTTCCCGGGACTAGCGGGAGATGGAACCTACGAGCAGTACTTC
CASSFPGLAGDGTYEQYF